This T cell receptor beta chain was profiled in a study of blood T cell repertoires in COVID-19. Whole-study context: Samples of COVID-19 (acute and convalescent) were obtained from the United States, Italy and Spain. PBMCs, B-cell-depleted T cells, or T cells provided the cDNA or gDNA that made up the material.

TCRdb keeps only in-frame clones here, not all; method: immunoSEQ multiplex PCR. The data contain about 45,000 clones, approximately 80% of them singletons. This sequence originates from a human donor in a cohort sampled during active COVID-19. Sequenced: peripheral blood.

The CDR3 here is CASSYAPGQGLLLAKNIQYF. In DNA, the CDR3 is TGTGCCAGCAGTTATGCCCCGGGACAGGGTCTCCTTCTGGCCAAAAACATTCAGTACTTC. This chain links TRBV5-5 with TRBJ2-4; the match to TRBD1 covers 9 bases. CDR1 is SGHKS and CDR2 is YYEKEE in the germline V gene (reference sequence). There are 20 residues in the CDR3. With 5 bases clipped from V and 1 base from J, the junction kept 19 bases outside the gene matches.